What follows are 28 T cell receptor beta chains derived from one specimen sequenced in a study of cytomegalovirus exposure and HLA in healthy donors. The PCR was carried out with 60 Vbeta primers and 13 Jbeta primers. Profiled with immunoSEQ multiplex PCR; TCRdb holds only in-frame clones, not every one. The sample contains about 160,000 clones, about 77% of which appear only once. Sequencing was carried out using PBMCs. The source is a man younger than 35 in good health and CMV-seropositive.

This chain joins TRBV11-2 and TRBJ2-3; tentatively, D is TRBD1 (6 bases). The CDR3 loop spans 17 amino acids. Germline-derived CDR1 and CDR2 are SGHAT and FQNNGV. V gave up 3 bases and J gave up 5 bases, with 21 bases separating them. CDR3 in amino acids: CASSFSVQGQGIDTQYF. In DNA form, the CDR3 reads TGTGCCAGCAGCTTTTCGGTCCAGGGGCAGGGGATAGATACGCAGTATTTT.

The rearrangement links TRBV28 to TRBJ2-7; 10 bases match TRBD2. Germline-derived CDR1 and CDR2 are MDHEN and SYDVKM. The length of the CDR3 is 15 residues. Trimming cost V 6 bases and J 2 bases; bases outside gene matches: 7. CDR3: CASRPGLAHTYEQYF. The CDR3 DNA reads as TGTGCCAGCAGACCGGGACTAGCGCACACCTACGAGCAGTACTTC.

The table lists this clone with a count of one. The rearrangement links TRBV5-1 to TRBJ1-1; D is undetermined. The CDR3 is 14 residues long. The germline V gene has CDR1 SGHRS and CDR2 YFSETQ. Trimming took 0 bases from V and 1 from J, leaving 7 bases between them. The CDR3 region is CASSLAGKNTEAFF. In nucleotides, the CDR3 is TGCGCCAGCAGCTTGGCCGGGAAGAACACTGAAGCTTTCTTT.

The chain has TRBV18 and TRBJ2-7; D is ambiguous. CDR1 is KGHSH, CDR2 LQKENI, per germline. This CDR3 is built from 15 residues. V was pared by 4 bases and J by 1 base, with 14 bases between. The CDR3 region has the DNA TGTGCCAGCTCACTGACGGGTGCCTTTTCCTACGAGCAGTACTTC. Its translation: CASSLTGAFSYEQYF.

The chain couples TRBV18 to TRBJ1-1; 9 nucleotides align to TRBD1. The CDR3 consists of 15 residues. The trim removed 1 base at V and 4 bases at J, leaving 4 bases unmatched. The V gene's germline CDR1 is KGHSH and CDR2 LQKENI. The CDR3 is CASSPLPGQGTEAFF. CDR3 in DNA: TGTGCCAGCTCACCACTACCGGGACAGGGCACTGAAGCTTTCTTT.

The chain is built from TRBV27 and TRBJ2-3; tentatively, D is TRBD2 (6 bases). The germline V gene encodes CDR1 MNHEY and CDR2 SMNVEV (reference sequence). This CDR3 region has 15 residues. The V gene lost 3 bases and the J gene lost 3 bases, with 13 bases spanning the gap. The CDR3 nucleotides are TGTGCCAGCAGTTTCTCGACTAGTGGGACAGATACGCAGTATTTT. This codes for CASSFSTSGTDTQYF.

The chain joins TRBV7-2 to TRBJ2-5, with D perhaps TRBD2 (6 bases). The J call could be wrong; TRBJ2-7 is a better fit for the DNA end. There are 16 residues in the CDR3. Germline V gene lookup returns CDR1 SGHTA and CDR2 FQGNSA. CDR3 nucleotides: TGTGCCAGCAGCTTAGGTTCCGCGGGGACCTCCTACGAGCAGTACTTC. It encodes CASSLGSAGTSYEQYF.

The chain employs TRBV6-5 and TRBJ2-5; D not resolved. The V and J ends lost 0 bases and 5 bases respectively, with 7 bases between them. Germline V gene lookup returns CDR1 MNHEY and CDR2 SVGAGI. There are 13 residues in the CDR3. The CDR3 nucleotides read TGTGCCAGCAGTTACTCGATACGGGAGACCCAGTACTTC. Its protein is CASSYSIRETQYF.

The CDR3 region is CASRADSAYAFF. The CDR3 DNA is TGCGCCAGCAGGGCGGACAGCGCTTACGCTTTCTTT. The chain combines TRBV10-1 with TRBJ1-1; D is perhaps TRBD1 (6 bases). This CDR3 comprises 12 residues. Germline V lookup: CDR1 WNHNN, CDR2 SYGVQD (reference sequence). The ends were cut back, 6 bases at V and 11 bases at J, with 16 bases in the middle.

The CDR3 region has the DNA TGTGCCAGCAGCTTAGTATTTCCGGGGGAGACCCAGTACTTC. It is translated as CASSLVFPGETQYF. The genes are TRBV11-2 and TRBJ2-5; D perhaps matches TRBD2 (5 bases). This CDR3 comprises 14 residues. Per germline, CDR1 SGHAT and CDR2 FQNNGV. The V gene lost 1 base and the J gene lost 5 bases, with 11 bases spanning the gap.

The rearrangement links TRBV5-1 to TRBJ2-5; TRBD1 aligns across 7 bases. Near its end, the DNA agrees better with TRBJ2-7, so the J call may be wrong. The CDR3 has 16 amino acids. Germline CDR1 is SGHRS and CDR2 is YFSETQ. The DNA for the CDR3 is TGCGCCAGCAGCTCAAACAGGGGTACAAATTCCTACGAGCAGTACTTC. Translation gives CASSSNRGTNSYEQYF.

V and J are TRBV27 and TRBJ1-2; maybe TRBD1 (6 bases). The germline CDR1 and CDR2 sequences are MNHEY and SMNVEV (reference sequence). This CDR3 contains 12 residues. V was trimmed by 6 bases and J by 7 bases, leaving 12 bases between them. The CDR3 sequence: CASSSGAAGYTF. The CDR3, as DNA: TGTGCCAGCAGCTCAGGGGCGGCTGGCTACACCTTC.

The chain uses TRBV5-1 and TRBJ2-2; the D gene is possibly TRBD2 (7 bases). V lost 0 bases, J lost 0 bases, and 12 bases lay in between. This CDR3 contains 17 residues. The germline V gene has CDR1 SGHRS and CDR2 YFSETQ. CDR3: CASSLEWGGANTGELFF. CDR3 sequence (DNA): TGCGCCAGCAGCTTGGAGTGGGGGGGCGCGAACACCGGGGAGCTGTTTTTT.

The chain uses TRBV5-1 and TRBJ1-5, with unresolved D. Germline V gives CDR1 SGHRS, CDR2 YFSETQ. The CDR3 is 12 residues long. Trimming shortened V by 0 bases and J by 8 bases, and 6 bases separated the two germline ends. The CDR3 is CASSLVREPQHF. CDR3 coding DNA: TGCGCCAGCAGCTTGGTTCGGGAGCCCCAGCATTTT.

Worth noting for this clone: The sample contains more than one DNA sequence encoding this CDR3. The J gene is TRBJ1-1, the V gene TRBV11-2; a possible D gene is TRBD1 (5 bases). The germline V gene encodes CDR1 SGHAT and CDR2 FQNNGV. The CDR3 totals 13 residues. Between the trimmed V and J ends, which lost 5 bases and 4 bases, there was a span of 11 bases. The CDR3 coding sequence is TGTGCCAGCAGCCGAACGGGGGGCACTGAAGCTTTCTTT. It is translated as CASSRTGGTEAFF.

The rearrangement uses TRBV6-5 and TRBJ1-4; the match to TRBD1 covers 7 bases. The V segment lost 5 bases and the J segment 8 bases; nucleotides outside the gene matches: 8. The CDR3 is made up of 14 amino acids. Looked up from germline, CDR1 is MNHEY and CDR2 is SVGAGI. CDR3 in amino acids: CASSNRGFGEKLFF. For the CDR3, the DNA is TGTGCCAGCAGTAACAGGGGATTTGGAGAAAAACTGTTTTTT.

The sample holds a few counts of this clone. The chain couples TRBV14 to TRBJ2-1, with 8 bases aligning to TRBD2. This CDR3 comprises 16 residues. The germline CDR1 and CDR2 sequences are SGHDN and FVKESK. The ends lost 3 bases at V and 4 bases at J; junction bases unmatched: 8. The CDR3 region is CASSQTGGGWYNEQFF. DNA of the CDR3: TGTGCCAGCAGCCAGACCGGCGGGGGGTGGTACAATGAGCAGTTCTTC.

The V call is TRBV11-2, the J call TRBJ1-1; the D is unclear. CDR1 and CDR2 (germline): SGHAT, FQNNGV. The CDR3 is made up of 14 amino acids. V lost 5 bases to trimming and J lost 5 bases, with 15 bases between them. The CDR3, as DNA: TGTGCCAGCAGCCAGATGGGTGGAGGGACTGAAGCTTTCTTT. It is translated as CASSQMGGGTEAFF.

This clone turned up a few times. V gene TRBV20-1 combines with J gene TRBJ2-1, with unresolved D. CDR3 size: 11 residues. From germline, CDR1 is DFQATT and CDR2 SNEGSKA (reference sequence). Between the trimmed V and J ends, which lost 1 base and 9 bases, there was a span of 7 bases. The CDR3 region is CSARGPGEQFF. The CDR3 DNA reads as TGCAGTGCTAGAGGCCCGGGTGAGCAGTTCTTC.

V usage is TRBV10-3 and J usage is TRBJ1-1; D possibly corresponds to TRBD1 (6 bases). The V gene lost 6 bases and the J gene lost 4 bases, with 24 bases spanning the gap. The CDR3 covers 17 residues. Germline lookup yields CDR1 ENHRY and CDR2 SYGVKD. The CDR3 reads CAISDPGTTNRGTEAFF. The CDR3 DNA reads as TGTGCCATCAGCGACCCCGGGACAACTAACCGAGGCACTGAAGCTTTCTTT.

The genes are TRBV5-1 and TRBJ2-1, with 9 bases that match TRBD1. Germline V gene sequence: CDR1 SGHRS, CDR2 YFSETQ. There are 15 residues in the CDR3. V was pared by 4 bases and J by 4 bases, with 6 bases of the junction left unmatched. CDR3 coding DNA: TGCGCCAGCAGCCTTGGGACAGGGACTTACAATGAGCAGTTCTTC. It encodes CASSLGTGTYNEQFF. The complete variable domain, with remaining parts taken from reference TRBV5-1 and TRBJ2-1, reads KAGVTQTPRYLIKTRGQQVTLSCSPISGHRSVSWYQQTPGQGLQFLFEYFSETQRNKGNFPGRFSGRQFSNSRSEMNVSTLELGDSALYLCASSLGTGTYNEQFFGPGTRLTVL.

J is TRBJ2-6 and V is TRBV28, with D maybe TRBD2 (5 bases). The V gene's germline CDR1 is MDHEN and CDR2 SYDVKM. This CDR3 spans 16 amino acids. Between the trimmed V and J ends, which lost 3 bases and 1 base, there was a span of 10 bases. CDR3 in DNA: TGTGCCAGCAGTTTTACCGGGGATTCTGGGGCCAACGTCCTGACTTTC. It specifies CASSFTGDSGANVLTF.

V usage is TRBV18 and J usage is TRBJ2-7, with 7 bases lining up with TRBD1. The CDR3 covers 16 residues. Losses at the gene ends were 4 bases for V and 1 base for J; bases not matched to a gene: 10. CDR1 is KGHSH, CDR2 LQKENI, per germline. In DNA, the CDR3 is TGTGCCAGCTCACTCCAGTCGACAGGGATTTCCTACGAGCAGTACTTC. It encodes CASSLQSTGISYEQYF.

The V and J genes are TRBV7-9 and TRBJ2-2; weak D call: TRBD2 (6 bases). From germline, CDR1 is SEHNR and CDR2 FQNEAQ (reference sequence). CDR3 length: 16 residues. V gave up 4 bases and J gave up 7 bases, with 19 bases separating them. Here the CDR3 reads CASSWRDSDPGGELFF. CDR3 DNA sequence: TGTGCCAGCAGCTGGAGGGACTCAGACCCCGGCGGGGAGCTGTTTTTT.

The genes are TRBV6-6 and TRBJ1-1, with TRBD1 as a possible D gene (5 bases). This CDR3 is built from 13 residues. The germline gives CDR1 MNHNY, CDR2 SVGAGI (reference sequence). Deletions cut 6 bases from V and 1 base from J, with 9 bases between. The CDR3 nucleotides are TGTGCCAGCAGAGTCCAGGGGAACACTGAAGCTTTCTTT. Its protein is CASRVQGNTEAFF.

The genes are TRBV9 and TRBJ2-7; 8 positions match TRBD2. After removal of 3 bases from V and 0 bases from J, the junction contained 5 bases not matched to a gene. The germline CDR1 and CDR2 sequences are SGDLS and YYNGEE. CDR3 length equals 15 residues. The chain's CDR3 is CASSASGGSSYEQYF. The CDR3 DNA reads TGTGCCAGCAGCGCTTCGGGGGGGAGCTCCTACGAGCAGTACTTC.

The chain uses TRBV15 and TRBJ1-5; tentative D call: TRBD1 (5 bases). This CDR3 has 15 amino acids. The germline V gene has CDR1 LNHNV and CDR2 YYDKDF (reference sequence). Trimming removed 2 bases from V and 8 bases from J, with 16 bases in between. CDR3 nucleotides: TGTGCCACCAGCAGATTCTTTTATCCACAGGAGCCCCAGCATTTT. It codes for CATSRFFYPQEPQHF.

This clone was counted a few times. The V and J genes are TRBV28 and TRBJ1-2, with D possibly being TRBD1 (5 bases). The CDR3 is made up of 15 amino acids. Trimming shortened V by 2 bases and J by 7 bases, and 17 bases separated the two germline ends. The germline gives CDR1 MDHEN, CDR2 SYDVKM. CDR3 sequence (DNA): TGTGCCAGCAGTTTAACGACGGAGGGGCGAGGTGGCTACACCTTC. Its protein is CASSLTTEGRGGYTF.